This is a list of T cell receptor beta chains from one sample in a study of early T cells in non-severe SARS-CoV-2 infection. One entry per CDR3 protein, called by TCRdb with MiXCR from the 5' RACE reads. The sample lists fewer than 30,000 distinct CDR3 sequences; roughly 5.4% were seen once. The sequencing sample was made of whole blood. The receptor set was obtained from an adult who was a healthcare worker with PCR-confirmed SARS-CoV-2 infection or an uninfected control (not recorded which). CDR3s include the opening cysteine and the closing phenylalanine or tryptophan. The order of the fields is D gene, clone size, V gene, J gene, CDR3 protein, CDR3 DNA. The D gene is left open where the match is weak. Clone size is shown for a subset of rows, as once, few, many or a class of expanded clone.

TRBD2	many	TRBV11-3	TRBJ2-3	CASSLEAGVDTQYF	TGTGCCAGCAGCTTAGAAGCGGGAGTGGATACGCAGTATTTT
.	many	TRBV6-6	TRBJ1-5	CASSYGASSLNQPQHF	TGTGCCAGCAGTTACGGAGCGAGCAGCCTCAATCAGCCCCAGCATTTT
TRBD2	many	TRBV6-1	TRBJ2-1	CASAVAGKYEQFF	TGTGCCAGCGCCGTAGCGGGGAAGTATGAGCAGTTCTTC
.	many	TRBV20-1	TRBJ2-5	CSARTLRDFQETQYF	TGCAGTGCTAGAACATTAAGGGACTTCCAAGAGACCCAGTACTTC
TRBD1	many	TRBV28	TRBJ2-7	CASLPTWGTGDYEQYF	TGTGCCAGCCTCCCCACTTGGGGGACAGGGGACTACGAGCAGTACTTC
TRBD2	few	TRBV6-1	TRBJ2-1	CASSARTSGRGNEQFF	TGTGCCAGCAGTGCAAGGACTAGCGGGAGGGGGAATGAGCAGTTCTTC
.	many	TRBV4-3	TRBJ2-1	CASSQDRLGGEQFF	TGCGCCAGCAGCCAAGATAGGCTGGGGGGTGAGCAGTTCTTC
.	many	TRBV5-1	TRBJ1-4	CASSLEGRRGREKLFF	TGCGCCAGCAGCTTGGAAGGGCGCCGGGGCCGCGAAAAACTGTTTTTT
.	many	TRBV20-1	TRBJ2-5	CSARGDREDQETQYF	TGCAGTGCTAGAGGAGACAGGGAGGACCAAGAGACCCAGTACTTC
TRBD2	many	TRBV6-2/TRBV6-3	TRBJ2-1	CASSYRGSVAGDYNEQFF	TGTGCCAGCAGTTACAGGGGTTCTGTAGCGGGAGACTACAATGAGCAGTTCTTC
TRBD1	medium-sized	TRBV29-1	TRBJ2-5	CSVHRGQSQTQYF	TGCAGCGTGCACAGGGGACAGTCTCAGACCCAGTACTTC
TRBD2	few	TRBV9	TRBJ2-1	CASSFPRTSGNSYNEQFF	TGTGCCAGCAGCTTCCCCCGGACTAGCGGGAACTCCTACAATGAGCAGTTCTTC
TRBD1	.	TRBV7-9	TRBJ1-1	CVSNRTGTYTEAFF	TGTGTCAGCAACCGGACAGGGACTTACACTGAAGCTTTCTTT
TRBD1	.	TRBV6-1	TRBJ1-2	CASSRGPNYGYTF	TGTGCCAGCAGCAGGGGGCCTAACTATGGCTACACCTTC
.	many	TRBV20-1	TRBJ1-3	CSARGNTIYF	TGCAGTGCTCGCGGAAACACCATATATTTT
.	few	TRBV11-2	TRBJ1-1	CASTLGTEAFF	TGTGCCAGCACCCTGGGGACTGAAGCTTTCTTT
TRBD1	many	TRBV7-8	TRBJ2-7	CASSLGQGDEQYF	TGTGCCAGCAGCCTGGGACAGGGGGACGAGCAGTACTTC
TRBD2	many	TRBV4-2	TRBJ2-7	CASSQDGGSNSYEQYF	TGTGCCAGCAGCCAAGACGGGGGGAGTAATTCCTACGAGCAGTACTTC
.	many	TRBV24-1	TRBJ2-1	CATSDEADSYNEQFF	TGTGCCACCAGTGATGAGGCCGACTCCTACAATGAGCAGTTCTTC
TRBD2	many	TRBV20-1	TRBJ2-5	CSARDLTSGSGETQYF	TGCAGTGCTAGAGATCTGACTAGCGGGAGTGGGGAGACCCAGTACTTC
TRBD2	many	TRBV7-8	TRBJ2-7	CASRPSSGSQYYEQYF	TGTGCCAGCAGACCCTCGAGCGGGAGCCAATACTACGAGCAGTACTTC
.	.	TRBV3-1	TRBJ1-4	CASSLSGVGEKLFF	TGTGCCAGCAGCCTCTCAGGGGTGGGGGAAAAACTGTTTTTT
TRBD1	few	TRBV28	TRBJ2-5	CASSLPGQERETQYF	TGTGCCAGCAGTTTGCCGGGACAGGAGAGGGAGACCCAGTACTTC
.	many	TRBV5-1	TRBJ1-2	CASSPPGGSDGYTF	TGCGCCAGCAGCCCCCCTGGGGGGTCGGATGGCTACACCTTC
TRBD1	many	TRBV4-1	TRBJ2-7	CASSLLNRGWKSSYEQYF	TGCGCCAGCAGCTTGTTGAACAGGGGATGGAAAAGCTCCTACGAGCAGTACTTC
TRBD2	many	TRBV7-6	TRBJ2-3	CASSLGLAGGFTDTQYF	TGTGCCAGCAGCTTAGGTCTAGCGGGAGGATTCACAGATACGCAGTATTTT
.	many	TRBV5-1	TRBJ1-2	CASSLSLTYGYTF	TGCGCCAGCAGCCTAAGCCTCACCTATGGCTACACCTTC
.	many	TRBV20-1	TRBJ2-3	CSASSQWEGTDTQYF	TGCAGTGCTAGTTCCCAGTGGGAGGGCACAGATACGCAGTATTTT
TRBD2	.	TRBV11-2	TRBJ2-3	CASSPGEGDTQYF	TGTGCCAGCAGCCCGGGGGAGGGAGATACGCAGTATTTT
TRBD2	.	TRBV28	TRBJ2-1	CAAFAGTRGSNEQFF	TGTGCCGCGTTTGCCGGGACTAGAGGGTCCAATGAGCAGTTCTTC
.	.	TRBV2	TRBJ2-2	CASSAQQRGTGELFF	TGTGCCAGCAGTGCTCAGCAACGGGGCACCGGGGAGCTGTTTTTT
TRBD1	many	TRBV24-1	TRBJ1-2	CATSDATGVYGYTF	TGTGCCACCAGTGACGCGACAGGGGTCTATGGCTACACCTTC
TRBD2	many	TRBV4-1	TRBJ2-3	CASSLGGAGGSTDTQYF	TGCGCCAGCAGCCTGGGGGGAGCGGGAGGGAGCACAGATACGCAGTATTTT
.	many	TRBV24-1	TRBJ2-1	CATSGGSDNEQFF	TGTGCCACCAGTGGTGGGAGTGACAATGAGCAGTTCTTC
TRBD1	many	TRBV4-1	TRBJ2-7	CASSQDSWGRGPVEQYF	TGCGCCAGCAGCCAAGATTCCTGGGGCAGGGGGCCGGTCGAGCAGTACTTC
.	many	TRBV5-4	TRBJ2-3	CASSPGLEKRDVDTQYF	TGTGCCAGCAGCCCGGGCCTCGAGAAGCGCGACGTGGATACGCAGTATTTT
TRBD2	many	TRBV5-1	TRBJ2-5	CASSFLAGPYNQETQYF	TGCGCCAGCAGCTTCCTAGCGGGGCCGTACAACCAAGAGACCCAGTACTTC
TRBD2	many	TRBV20-1	TRBJ2-2	CSARDLAGPSSTGELFF	TGCAGTGCTAGAGATCTAGCGGGCCCCTCGAGCACCGGGGAGCTGTTTTTT
TRBD2	.	TRBV7-6	TRBJ2-1	CASSSTSGFEQFF	TGTGCCAGCAGCAGCACTAGCGGCTTTGAGCAGTTCTTC
TRBD2	many	TRBV12-3/TRBV12-4	TRBJ2-7	CASSPGLDPPYEQYF	TGTGCCAGCAGCCCCGGACTAGACCCCCCCTACGAGCAGTACTTC
TRBD1	many	TRBV11-2	TRBJ1-4	CASSSSGTGDEKLFF	TGTGCCAGCAGCTCGTCCGGGACAGGGGATGAAAAACTGTTTTTT
.	many	TRBV20-1	TRBJ1-5	CSARDPGVRFQPQHF	TGCAGTGCTAGAGATCCCGGGGTACGATTTCAGCCCCAGCATTTT
.	few	TRBV19	TRBJ2-2	CASSPVPGELFF	TGTGCCAGTAGTCCTGTCCCCGGGGAGCTGTTTTTT
.	many	TRBV29-1	TRBJ2-3	CSVAFLGVDTDTQYF	TGCAGCGTTGCCTTTCTCGGGGTAGACACAGATACGCAGTATTTT
.	many	TRBV15	TRBJ2-5	CATSRDRGGRAVQETQYF	TGTGCCACCAGCAGAGATCGAGGGGGTCGTGCAGTCCAAGAGACCCAGTACTTC
.	many	TRBV18	TRBJ2-3	CASSPQFGLSTDTQYF	TGTGCCAGCTCACCTCAGTTTGGCCTCAGCACAGATACGCAGTATTTT
.	many	TRBV5-6	TRBJ1-1	CASSRRPSNTEAFF	TGTGCCAGCAGCCGGAGACCGTCGAACACTGAAGCTTTCTTT
.	many	TRBV7-9	TRBJ1-2	CASSSDDVQVPANYGYTF	TGTGCCAGCAGCTCAGACGACGTTCAGGTGCCAGCTAACTATGGCTACACCTTC
TRBD1	many	TRBV7-9	TRBJ1-1	CASSPVGQGEAFF	TGTGCCAGCAGCCCTGTGGGACAGGGTGAAGCTTTCTTT
TRBD2	few	TRBV29-1	TRBJ2-1	CSVVGLAGDNEQFF	TGCAGCGTCGTGGGACTAGCGGGAGACAATGAGCAGTTCTTC
TRBD2	few	TRBV29-1	TRBJ2-7	CSVGLAVPYEQYF	TGCAGCGTTGGACTAGCGGTCCCCTACGAGCAGTACTTC
TRBD1	many	TRBV5-1	TRBJ1-3	CASSLGGQISGNTIYF	TGCGCCAGCAGCTTGGGGGGACAGATCTCTGGAAACACCATATATTTT
.	.	TRBV5-4	TRBJ1-5	CASSLDPYGNQPQHF	TGTGCCAGCAGCCTCGACCCGTATGGCAATCAGCCCCAGCATTTT